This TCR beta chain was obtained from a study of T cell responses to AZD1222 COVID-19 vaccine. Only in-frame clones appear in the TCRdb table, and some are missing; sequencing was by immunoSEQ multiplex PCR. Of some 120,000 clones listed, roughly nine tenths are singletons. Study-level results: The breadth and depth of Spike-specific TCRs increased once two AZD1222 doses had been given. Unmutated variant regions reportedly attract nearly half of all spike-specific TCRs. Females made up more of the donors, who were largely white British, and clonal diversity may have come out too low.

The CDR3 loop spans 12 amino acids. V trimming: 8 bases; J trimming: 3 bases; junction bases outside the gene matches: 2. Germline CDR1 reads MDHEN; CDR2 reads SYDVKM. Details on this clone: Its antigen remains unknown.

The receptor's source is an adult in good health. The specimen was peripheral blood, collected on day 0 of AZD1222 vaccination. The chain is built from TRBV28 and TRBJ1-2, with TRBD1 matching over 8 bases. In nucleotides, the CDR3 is TGTGCCAGCCAACAGGGGGACTATGGCTACACCTTC. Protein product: CASQQGDYGYTF.